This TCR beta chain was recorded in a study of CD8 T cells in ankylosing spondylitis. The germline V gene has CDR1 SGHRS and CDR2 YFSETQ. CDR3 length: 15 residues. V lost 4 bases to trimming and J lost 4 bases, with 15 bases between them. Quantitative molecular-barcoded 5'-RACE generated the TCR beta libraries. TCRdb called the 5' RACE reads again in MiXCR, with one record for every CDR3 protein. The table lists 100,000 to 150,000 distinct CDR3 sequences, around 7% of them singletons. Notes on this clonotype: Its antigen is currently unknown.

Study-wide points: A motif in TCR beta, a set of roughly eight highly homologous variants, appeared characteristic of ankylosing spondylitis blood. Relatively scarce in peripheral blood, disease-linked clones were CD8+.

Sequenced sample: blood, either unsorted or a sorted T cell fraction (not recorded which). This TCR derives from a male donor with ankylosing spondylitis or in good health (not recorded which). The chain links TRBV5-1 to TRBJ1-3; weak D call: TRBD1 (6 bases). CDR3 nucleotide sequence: TGCGCCAGCAGCCCCAGGGGCGCAGAGGGAAACACCATATATTTT. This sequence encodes CASSPRGAEGNTIYF.